The 18 T cell receptor beta chains reported below all come from one sample, sequenced in a study of shared clonotypes between healthy human individuals. Measured with immunoSEQ multiplex PCR; TCRdb has only the in-frame clones, and not every one. The sample consists of approximately 240,000 clones, over 60% of them appearing once. Sequencing used memory CD4+ T cells sorted from blood. Noted subset: CD45RA-negative fraction. Source of these receptors: a man aged 25 to 40 in good health.

The chain is built from TRBV4-1 and TRBJ2-7, with D perhaps TRBD1 or TRBD2 (6 bases each). CDR3 size: 14 residues. V lost 1 base to trimming and J lost 6 bases, with 13 bases between them. Germline loops: CDR1 MGHRA, CDR2 YSYEKL. CDR3 amino acids: CASSQVGGKGEQYF. The CDR3 coding sequence is TGCGCCAGCAGCCAAGTAGGGGGGAAGGGCGAGCAGTACTTC.

J is TRBJ2-1 and V is TRBV15, with D hard to call. The ends were cut back, 1 base at V and 8 bases at J, with 9 bases in the middle. Germline CDR1 and CDR2: LNHNV and YYDKDF (reference sequence). The CDR3 runs to 13 residues. As DNA, the CDR3 is TGTGCCACCAGCAGAGTTTTCCTCCATGAGCAGTTCTTC. Translating gives CATSRVFLHEQFF.

This clone was detected only a few times. The V gene is TRBV11-3, the J gene TRBJ2-1; D gene unclear. This CDR3 is 12 amino acids long. CDR1 and CDR2 from the germline V gene are SGHNT and YENEEA. V was shortened by 0 bases and J by 8 bases, with 5 bases between the two germline ends. The DNA for the CDR3 is TGTGCCAGCAGCTTAGACACCGATGAGCAGTTCTTC. This translates into CASSLDTDEQFF.

This clone was observed a few times. The gene calls are TRBV27 and TRBJ1-1, with D uncertain. CDR1 is MNHEY and CDR2 is SMNVEV in the germline V gene (reference sequence). CDR3 length: 15 residues. Trimming stripped 6 bases from V and 4 bases from J, with 18 bases between. The CDR3 DNA sequence: TGTGCCAGCAGCCCCCAACCAAGATGGAGCACTGAAGCTTTCTTT. Its protein is CASSPQPRWSTEAFF.

The V and J genes are TRBV6-6 and TRBJ2-1; TRBD1 might be the D (6 bases). The V gene's germline CDR1 is MNHNY and CDR2 SVGAGI (reference sequence). V dropped 6 bases and J dropped 7 bases, with 19 bases sitting between them. This CDR3 spans 15 amino acids. The CDR3 nucleotides are TGTGCCAGCAGACCAACTAGAGGGGGTGGGAATGAGCAGTTCTTC. Its translation is CASRPTRGGGNEQFF.

This clone has just a few counts. The chain couples TRBV19 to TRBJ2-1, with unresolved D. V was trimmed by 2 bases and J by 5 bases, leaving 7 bases between them. Germline V gene lookup returns CDR1 LNHDA and CDR2 SQIVND (reference sequence). The CDR3 is made up of 13 amino acids. The CDR3 sequence: CASSIWGNNEQFF. The CDR3, as DNA: TGTGCCAGTAGTATATGGGGTAACAATGAGCAGTTCTTC.

Concerning this clone: This is likely an artifact of a read error, given a far larger clone one base away. The chain has TRBV7-9 and TRBJ2-3, with D uncertain. Germline lookup yields CDR1 SEHNR and CDR2 FQNEAQ (reference sequence). Trimming shortened V by 4 bases and J by 2 bases, and 22 bases separated the two germline ends. The CDR3 loop spans 18 amino acids. As DNA, the CDR3 is TGTGCCAGCAGCTCCCGCATAGTGCGAGTGGGAAACACAGATACGCAGTATTTT. Translating gives CASSSRIVRVGNTDTQYF.

The chain links TRBV5-1 to TRBJ2-1, with 8 bases identical to TRBD1. Trimming took 0 bases from V and 2 from J; bases not matched to a gene: 7. CDR1 and CDR2 from the germline V gene are SGHRS and YFSETQ. This CDR3 is 17 amino acids long. DNA for the CDR3: TGCGCCAGCAGCTTGGTGGTAACGACAGGGGCCTACAATGAGCAGTTCTTC. It is translated as CASSLVVTTGAYNEQFF.

This clone was observed at least ten times. V and J are TRBV5-1 and TRBJ2-3; 8 nucleotides agree with TRBD1. The CDR3 contains 14 residues. The V and J ends lost 5 bases and 6 bases, in that order; junction bases with no gene match: 8. In germline, CDR1 is SGHRS, CDR2 YFSETQ. DNA for the CDR3: TGCGCCAGCAGACCGACAGGGGTGACGGATACGCAGTATTTT. It specifies CASRPTGVTDTQYF.

V gene TRBV7-9 combines with J gene TRBJ2-1; D uncertain. The germline V gene encodes CDR1 SEHNR and CDR2 FQNEAQ (reference sequence). The V end was cut by 5 bases, the J end by 3 bases, with 8 bases between. This CDR3 has 13 residues. The chain's CDR3 is CASSARLYNEQFF. DNA of the CDR3: TGTGCCAGCAGCGCGCGACTCTACAATGAGCAGTTCTTC. Full variable domain (outside the CDR3, taken from reference TRBV7-9 and TRBJ2-1): DTGVSQNPRHKITKRGQNVTFRCDPISEHNRLYWYRQTLGQGPEFLTYFQNEAQLEKSRLLSDRFSAERPKGSFSTLEIQRTEQGDSAMYLCASSARLYNEQFFGPGTRLTVL.

This clone appeared once. The chain links TRBV6-4 to TRBJ2-1, with 8 bases lining up with TRBD2. This CDR3 has 13 amino acids. Germline lookup yields CDR1 MRHNA and CDR2 SNTAGT. V lost 0 bases to trimming and J lost 8 bases; unmatched junction nucleotides: 0. The CDR3 here is CASSDSAGDEQFF. As DNA, the CDR3 is TGTGCCAGCAGTGACTCAGCGGGGGATGAGCAGTTCTTC.

The CDR3 loop is CASSLSYGSIYEQYF. CDR3 sequence (DNA): TGTGCCAGCAGTTTATCGTACGGGAGTATCTACGAGCAGTACTTC. The chain has TRBV27 and TRBJ2-7, with D possibly being TRBD2 (6 bases). This CDR3 is built from 15 residues. CDR1 MNHEY and CDR2 SMNVEV come from the germline V gene (reference sequence). V lost 0 bases, J lost 3 bases, and 12 bases lay in between.

This sequence joins TRBV19 and TRBJ2-7; 10 positions match TRBD2. The CDR3 length is 14 residues. Germline V gene lookup returns CDR1 LNHDA and CDR2 SQIVND (reference sequence). The junction had 4 bases not matched to a gene; V was cut back by 5 bases and J by 3 bases. The CDR3 DNA reads TGTGCCAGTAGTTTCAGACTAGCGGGCTACGAGCAGTACTTC. Encoded protein: CASSFRLAGYEQYF.

This clone was observed a few times. The chain combines TRBV5-4 with TRBJ2-7; 9 bases align to TRBD2. The CDR3 has 14 residues. The V gene end was trimmed by 3 bases and the J gene end by 11 bases; junction bases not matched to a gene: 12. Germline V gene sequence: CDR1 SGHNT, CDR2 YYREEE (reference sequence). As DNA, the CDR3 is TGTGCCAGCAGCTCCTTCGGGCGGGAGGGCCTTGAGTACTTC. Protein sequence: CASSSFGREGLEYF.

The rearrangement uses TRBV25-1 and TRBJ2-2; 8 bases align to TRBD2. CDR1 is MGHDK, CDR2 SYGVNS, per germline. V gave up 4 bases and J gave up 2 bases; unmatched junction bases: 9. CDR3 length: 17 amino acids. CDR3 nucleotide sequence: TGTGCCAGCAGTGGTCTTCGAGCGGGAGATAACACCGGGGAGCTGTTTTTT. It encodes CASSGLRAGDNTGELFF.

The chain is built from TRBV7-2 and TRBJ2-1; 10 nucleotides line up with TRBD2. The ends lost 5 bases at V and 5 bases at J; junction bases unmatched: 9. Germline lookup yields CDR1 SGHTA and CDR2 FQGNSA. CDR3 length: 16 amino acids. The CDR3 is CASSILSGRVNNEQFF. In DNA form, the CDR3 reads TGTGCCAGCAGCATTCTAAGCGGGAGGGTAAACAATGAGCAGTTCTTC.

The CDR3 nucleotides are TGTGCCAGCAGCACAAAGCGGGACCGCTACAATGAGCAGTTCTTC. It encodes CASSTKRDRYNEQFF. V and J are TRBV7-2 and TRBJ2-1, with 7 bases lining up with TRBD2. The CDR3 runs 15 residues. The germline V gene has CDR1 SGHTA and CDR2 FQGNSA. The V gene end was trimmed by 5 bases and the J gene end by 3 bases; junction bases not matched to a gene: 7.

Only a few counts were recorded for this clone. The chain joins TRBV7-3 to TRBJ2-5; unclear D gene. This CDR3 comprises 14 residues. CDR1 and CDR2 from the germline V gene are SGHTA and FQGTGA. V was shortened by 5 bases and J by 1 base, with 11 bases between the two germline ends. CDR3 DNA: TGTGCCAGCAGCCCGACCGGAACCCAAGAGACCCAGTACTTC. Amino acid sequence: CASSPTGTQETQYF.